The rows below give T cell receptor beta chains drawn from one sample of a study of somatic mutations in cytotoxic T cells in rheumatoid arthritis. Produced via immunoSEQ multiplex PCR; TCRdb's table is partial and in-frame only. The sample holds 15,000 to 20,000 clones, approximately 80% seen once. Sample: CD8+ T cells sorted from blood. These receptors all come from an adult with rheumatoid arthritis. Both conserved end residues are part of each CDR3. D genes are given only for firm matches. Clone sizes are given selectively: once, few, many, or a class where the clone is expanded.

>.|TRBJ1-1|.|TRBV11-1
CASSPSRGTLNTEAFF
TGTGCCAGCAGCCCCTCCAGGGGAACTCTGAACACTGAAGCTTTCTTT
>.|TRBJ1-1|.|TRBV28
CASSLYWNTEAFF
TGTGCCAGCAGTTTATATTGGAACACTGAAGCTTTCTTT
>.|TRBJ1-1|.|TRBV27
CASISGDTEAFF
TGTGCCAGCATCTCCGGGGACACTGAAGCTTTCTTT
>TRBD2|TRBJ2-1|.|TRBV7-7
CASSASLSSGSSSYNEQFF
TGTGCCAGCAGCGCCTCATTGTCTAGCGGGTCGAGCTCCTACAATGAGCAGTTCTTC
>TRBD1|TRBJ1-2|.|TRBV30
CAGTNRGHDYGYTF
TGTGCCGGAACGAACAGGGGGCACGACTATGGCTACACCTTC
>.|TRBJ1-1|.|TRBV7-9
CASRENTEAFF
TGTGCCAGCAGAGAGAACACTGAAGCTTTCTTT
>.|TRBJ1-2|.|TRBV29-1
CSVGSSNYGYTF
TGCAGCGTTGGGTCGTCCAACTATGGCTACACCTTC
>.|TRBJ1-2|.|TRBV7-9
CASSLSGGYGYTF
TGTGCCAGCAGCTTATCGGGGGGCTATGGCTACACCTTC
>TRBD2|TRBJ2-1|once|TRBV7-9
CASSPRLAGTYNEQFF
TGTGCCAGCAGCCCCCGACTAGCGGGAACGTACAATGAGCAGTTCTTC
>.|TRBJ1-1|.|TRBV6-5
CASSKTGAEAFF
TGTGCCAGCAGTAAGACGGGGGCTGAAGCTTTCTTT
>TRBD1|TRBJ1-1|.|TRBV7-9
CASRTGVSTEAFF
TGTGCCAGCAGGACAGGGGTGAGCACTGAAGCTTTCTTT
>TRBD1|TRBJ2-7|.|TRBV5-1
CASSGDRGLAEQYF
TGCGCCAGCAGTGGCGACAGGGGGCTGGCCGAGCAGTACTTC
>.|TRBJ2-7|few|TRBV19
CASSIDGVTTYEQYF
TGTGCCAGTAGTATAGACGGGGTGACCACCTACGAGCAGTACTTC
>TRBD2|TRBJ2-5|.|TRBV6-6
CASSYSFSGSEETQYF
TGTGCCAGCAGTTACTCGTTTAGCGGGAGTGAGGAGACCCAGTACTTC
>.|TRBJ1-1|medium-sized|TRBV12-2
CASRFRGQQNTEAFF
TGTGCAAGTCGCTTCAGGGGACAGCAGAACACTGAAGCTTTCTTT
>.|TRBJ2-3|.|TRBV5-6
CASSLVGSSTDTQYF
TGTGCCAGCAGCTTGGTAGGTTCTAGCACAGATACGCAGTATTTT
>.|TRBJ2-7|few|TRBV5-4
CASSLDPLIAVSSYEQYF
TGTGCCAGCAGCTTGGACCCACTGATCGCGGTAAGCTCCTACGAGCAGTACTTC
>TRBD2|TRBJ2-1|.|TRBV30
CAWTGGGPRSYNEQFF
TGTGCCTGGACGGGGGGAGGGCCGAGGTCCTACAATGAGCAGTTCTTC
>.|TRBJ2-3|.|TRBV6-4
CASSDVAGESTDTQYF
TGTGCCAGCAGTGACGTTGCAGGGGAGAGCACAGATACGCAGTATTTT
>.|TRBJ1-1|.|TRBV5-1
CASSFNRDIPEDTEAFF
TGCGCCAGCAGCTTTAACCGGGACATTCCGGAGGACACTGAAGCTTTCTTT
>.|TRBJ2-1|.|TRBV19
CASSIPFRGGRNEQFF
TGTGCCAGTAGTATCCCCTTCCGTGGAGGGAGAAATGAGCAGTTCTTC
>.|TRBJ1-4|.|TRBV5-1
CASSLAGENEKLFF
TGCGCCAGCAGCTTGGCAGGAGAAAATGAAAAACTGTTTTTT
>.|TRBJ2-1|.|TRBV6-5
CASSSHPRGKYNEQFF
TGTGCCAGCAGTTCCCACCCCAGGGGAAAGTACAATGAGCAGTTCTTC
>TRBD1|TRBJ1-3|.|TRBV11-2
CASSEGTGSGNTIYF
TGTGCCAGCAGCGAAGGGACAGGGTCTGGAAACACCATATATTTT
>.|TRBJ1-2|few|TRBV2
CASSGGMGYTF
TGTGCCAGCAGTGGAGGGATGGGCTACACCTTC
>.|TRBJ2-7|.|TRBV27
CASNKGGEQYF
TGTGCCAGCAATAAGGGTGGCGAGCAGTACTTC